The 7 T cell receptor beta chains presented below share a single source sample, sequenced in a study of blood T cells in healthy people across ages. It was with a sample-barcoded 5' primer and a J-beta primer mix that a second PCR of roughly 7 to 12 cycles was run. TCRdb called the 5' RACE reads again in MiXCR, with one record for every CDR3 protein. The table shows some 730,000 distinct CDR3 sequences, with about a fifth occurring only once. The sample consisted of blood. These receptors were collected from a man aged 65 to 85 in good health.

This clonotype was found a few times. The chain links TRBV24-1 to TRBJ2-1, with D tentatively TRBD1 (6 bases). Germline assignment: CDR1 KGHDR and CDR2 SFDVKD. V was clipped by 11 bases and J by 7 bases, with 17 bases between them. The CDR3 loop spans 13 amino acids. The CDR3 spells CAIGIQGSNEQFF. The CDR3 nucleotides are TGTGCCATCGGGATACAGGGATCGAATGAGCAGTTCTTC.

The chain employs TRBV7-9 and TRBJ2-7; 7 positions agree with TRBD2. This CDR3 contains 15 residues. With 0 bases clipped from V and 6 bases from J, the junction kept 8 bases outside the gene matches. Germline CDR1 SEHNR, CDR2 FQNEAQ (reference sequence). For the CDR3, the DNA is TGTGCCAGCAGCTTAGCGGGAGCGGGACGTTTCGAGCAGTACGTC. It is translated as CASSLAGAGRFEQYV.

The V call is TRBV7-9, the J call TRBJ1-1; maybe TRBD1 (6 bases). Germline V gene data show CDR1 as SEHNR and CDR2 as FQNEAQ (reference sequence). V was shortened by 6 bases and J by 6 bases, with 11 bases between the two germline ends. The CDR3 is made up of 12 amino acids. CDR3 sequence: CASREDSPEAFF. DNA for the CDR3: TGTGCCAGCAGAGAGGACAGCCCTGAAGCTTTCTTT.

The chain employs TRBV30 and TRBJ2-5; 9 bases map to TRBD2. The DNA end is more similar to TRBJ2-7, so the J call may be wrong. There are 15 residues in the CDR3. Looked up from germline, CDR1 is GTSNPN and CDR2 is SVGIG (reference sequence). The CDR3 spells CAWSVMAGGAYEQYF. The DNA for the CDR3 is TGTGCCTGGAGTGTCATGGCGGGAGGGGCCTACGAGCAGTACTTC.

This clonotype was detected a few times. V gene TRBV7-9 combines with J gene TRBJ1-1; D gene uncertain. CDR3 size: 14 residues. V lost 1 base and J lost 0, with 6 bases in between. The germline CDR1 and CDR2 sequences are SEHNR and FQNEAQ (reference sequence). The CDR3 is CASSLDVVNTEAFF. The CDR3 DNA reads TGTGCCAGCAGCTTAGATGTGGTGAACACTGAAGCTTTCTTT.

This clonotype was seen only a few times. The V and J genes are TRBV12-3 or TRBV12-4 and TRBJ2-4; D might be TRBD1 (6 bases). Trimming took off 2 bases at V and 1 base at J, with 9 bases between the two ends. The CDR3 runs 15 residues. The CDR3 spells CASSLTGWAKNIQYF. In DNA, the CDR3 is TGTGCCAGCAGTTTAACAGGGTGGGCCAAAAACATTCAGTACTTC.

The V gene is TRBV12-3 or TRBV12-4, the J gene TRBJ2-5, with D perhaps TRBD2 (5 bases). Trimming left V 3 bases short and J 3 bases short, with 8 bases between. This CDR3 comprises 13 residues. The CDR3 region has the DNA TGTGCCAGCAGTTTGTGGGAGAAAGAGACCCAGTACTTC. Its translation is CASSLWEKETQYF.